These 24 T cell receptor beta chains were sequenced from one sample in a study of blood T cells in healthy people across ages. A sample-barcoded 5' primer and a J-beta primer mix were used in a second PCR of roughly 7 to 11 cycles. MiXCR, applied by TCRdb to the 5' RACE reads, yields one record per CDR3 protein. This table holds 700,000 to 950,000 distinct CDR3 sequences, roughly 64% found once. Sequencing input: blood. The receptors stem from a man aged 25-45 years in good health.

This chain joins TRBV6-5 and TRBJ2-3, with D unresolved. Looked up from germline, CDR1 is MNHEY and CDR2 is SVGAGI. V gave up 2 bases and J gave up 0 bases, with 9 bases separating them. This CDR3 is 15 amino acids long. DNA for the CDR3: TGTGCCAGCAGTTACGGACCGTATAGCACAGATACGCAGTATTTT. It specifies CASSYGPYSTDTQYF.

The V and J genes are TRBV7-9 and TRBJ2-3; D is undetermined. The germline V gene encodes CDR1 SEHNR and CDR2 FQNEAQ (reference sequence). V lost 1 base and J lost 0, with 8 bases in between. The CDR3 spans 15 residues. The CDR3 nucleotides are TGTGCCAGCAGCTTAGGTTTATATAGCACAGATACGCAGTATTTT. Amino acid sequence: CASSLGLYSTDTQYF.

The chain couples TRBV10-3 to TRBJ2-3; maybe TRBD1 (7 bases). The CDR3 loop spans 16 amino acids. V lost 6 bases, J lost 0 bases, and 16 bases lay in between. Germline V gene data show CDR1 as ENHRY and CDR2 as SYGVKD. CDR3 protein: CAISGGQTKSTDTQYF. The CDR3 DNA sequence: TGTGCCATCAGCGGGGGACAGACCAAGAGCACAGATACGCAGTATTTT.

The chain links TRBV20-1 to TRBJ1-6; D ambiguous. The CDR3 has 16 residues. Trimming removed 0 bases at V and 8 bases at J, with 17 bases between. CDR1 is DFQATT, CDR2 SNEGSKA, per germline (reference sequence). Here the CDR3 reads CSAREYPGRSYSPLHF. Written as DNA, the CDR3 is TGCAGTGCTAGAGAGTATCCGGGAAGAAGTTATTCACCCCTCCACTTT.

The V gene is TRBV7-2, the J gene TRBJ1-2; D remains ambiguous. There are 14 residues in the CDR3. The germline CDR1 and CDR2 sequences are SGHTA and FQGNSA. Trimming cost V 8 bases and J 2 bases, with 15 bases left between them. CDR3 DNA sequence: TGTGCCAGCGCAAAGCCAAGGGAGAACTATGGCTACACCTTC. Protein sequence: CASAKPRENYGYTF.

The chain recombines TRBV24-1 with TRBJ2-3, with D hard to call. The germline V and J ends were trimmed by 4 bases and 4 bases, with 8 bases remaining between them. The length of the CDR3 is 13 residues. Germline V lookup: CDR1 KGHDR, CDR2 SFDVKD. For the CDR3, the DNA is TGTGCCACCAGTGAAGGTTTTGCAGATACGCAGTATTTT. Translated, it gives CATSEGFADTQYF.

This clonotype was seen a handful of times. The gene calls are TRBV29-1 and TRBJ2-1; TRBD2 aligns across 10 bases. Germline V gene lookup returns CDR1 SQVTM and CDR2 ANQGSEA. V lost 4 bases to trimming and J lost 12 bases; unmatched junction nucleotides: 12. CDR3 length: 14 amino acids. The CDR3 loop is CSVVGSSGSGVQFF. The CDR3 DNA sequence: TGCAGCGTTGTCGGTTCTAGCGGGAGTGGAGTGCAGTTCTTC.

This clonotype was found once. The gene calls are TRBV6-2 or TRBV6-3 and TRBJ1-1; D remains ambiguous. V dropped 5 bases and J dropped 1 base, with 11 bases sitting between them. CDR1 is MNHEY and CDR2 is SVGEGT in the germline V gene. The CDR3 contains 14 residues. CDR3 amino acids: CASSPEGRNTEAFF. DNA for the CDR3: TGTGCCAGCAGTCCTGAAGGGAGGAACACTGAAGCTTTCTTT.

Here the CDR3 reads CASSEGPRDRAVYEQYF. The CDR3 nucleotides are TGTGCCAGCAGCGAGGGGCCCCGGGACAGGGCAGTCTACGAGCAGTACTTC. The rearrangement links TRBV21-1 to TRBJ2-7; the table's D call TRBD1 went unverified against the DNA. TRBV21-1 constitutes a pseudogene. The CDR3 is 17 amino acids.

Concerning this clonotype itself: Mismatch with germline at one junction end may stem from a read error. The rearrangement joins TRBV14 to TRBJ2-1; perhaps TRBD1 as D (5 bases). CDR3 length: 15 amino acids. Germline-derived CDR1 and CDR2 are SGHDN and FVKESK. CDR3 nucleotide sequence: TGTGCTAGCAGCCCGGACCACTCACTCGACAGCCGGCAGTTCTTC. Translation gives CASSPDHSLDSRQFF. The variable domain in full, completed from reference TRBV14 and TRBJ2-1, reads EAGVTQFPSHSVIEKGQTVTLRCDPISGHDNLYWYRRVMGKEIKFLLHFVKESKQDESGMPNNRFLAERTGGTYSTLKVQPAELEDSGVYFCASSPDHSLDSRQFFGPGTRLTVL.

The rearrangement joins TRBV20-1 to TRBJ1-6; tentatively, D is TRBD1 (6 bases). Germline lookup yields CDR1 DFQATT and CDR2 SNEGSKA (reference sequence). Trimming removed 0 bases at V and 8 bases at J, with 11 bases between. The CDR3 extends over 14 amino acids. The CDR3 nucleotides read TGCAGTGCTAGAGATAACTACAGGGATTCACCCCTCCACTTT. Its protein is CSARDNYRDSPLHF.

The V gene is TRBV6-2 or TRBV6-3, the J gene TRBJ2-1; 9 nucleotides agree with TRBD2. The CDR3 has 15 residues. The V gene end was trimmed by 5 bases and the J gene end by 5 bases; junction bases not matched to a gene: 7. Per germline, CDR1 MNHEY and CDR2 SVGEGT. The CDR3 region is CASSPIAGENNEQFF. CDR3 nucleotides: TGTGCCAGCAGTCCTATAGCGGGAGAGAACAATGAGCAGTTCTTC.

The sample holds a few counts of this clonotype. The chain recombines TRBV25-1 with TRBJ2-1, with TRBD2 as a possible D gene (5 bases). Germline V gene data show CDR1 as MGHDK and CDR2 as SYGVNS. V was pared by 4 bases and J by 2 bases, with 15 bases between. The CDR3 is 16 amino acids. This CDR3 reads CASSGLGAGTYNEQFF. The CDR3 nucleotides are TGTGCCAGCAGTGGTCTGGGCGCCGGGACCTACAATGAGCAGTTCTTC.

CDR3 nucleotides: TGTGCCTCGACCACAGCGGGAGGGCCCGGGGCCAACGTCCTGACTTTC. This gives the protein CASTTAGGPGANVLTF. The chain links TRBV30 to TRBJ2-6, with 10 nucleotides matching TRBD2. There are 16 residues in the CDR3. V was clipped by 7 bases and J by 4 bases; unmatched bases: 10. Germline-derived CDR1 and CDR2 are GTSNPN and SVGIG (reference sequence).

This clonotype has only a few counts. This sequence joins TRBV20-1 and TRBJ2-7; 8 nucleotides align to TRBD2. The V segment lost 3 bases and the J segment 3 bases; nucleotides outside the gene matches: 13. This CDR3 region has 16 residues. Per the germline V gene, CDR1 is DFQATT and CDR2 is SNEGSKA (reference sequence). In DNA, the CDR3 is TGCAGTGCTAGTGCCACCCAGGGGACTAGGGACTACGAGCAGTACTTC. Its translation: CSASATQGTRDYEQYF.

The chain has TRBV9 and TRBJ2-1, with D uncertain. Germline-derived CDR1 and CDR2 are SGDLS and YYNGEE. The CDR3 is made up of 15 amino acids. Trimming removed 3 bases at V and 0 bases at J, with 10 bases between. The CDR3 nucleotides read TGTGCCAGCAGCGCCACGGAGAGCTCCTACAATGAGCAGTTCTTC. As protein: CASSATESSYNEQFF.

The chain employs TRBV5-1 and TRBJ2-7, with 11 bases lining up with TRBD1. CDR3 size: 14 residues. Germline V gives CDR1 SGHRS, CDR2 YFSETQ. With 2 bases clipped from V and 7 bases from J, the junction kept 5 bases outside the gene matches. The chain's CDR3 is CASSLGQGALEQYF. As DNA, the CDR3 is TGCGCCAGCAGCTTAGGACAGGGGGCGCTTGAGCAGTACTTC.

The chain joins TRBV20-1 to TRBJ2-7, with no clear D. CDR3 length equals 14 residues. CDR1 is DFQATT and CDR2 is SNEGSKA in the germline V gene (reference sequence). Deletions cut 3 bases from V and 3 bases from J, with 15 bases between. CDR3 in amino acids: CSASEDALHYEQYF. DNA for the CDR3: TGCAGTGCTAGCGAGGACGCCCTACACTACGAGCAGTACTTC.

V and J are TRBV20-1 and TRBJ2-7; 10 positions match TRBD2. Unmatched junction bases numbered 9, after V lost 1 base and J lost 0 bases. CDR3 length: 17 residues. The germline V gene has CDR1 DFQATT and CDR2 SNEGSKA (reference sequence). CDR3 coding DNA: TGCAGTGCTAGAGTACCTAGCGGGGGTCGGAGCTCCTACGAGCAGTACTTC. Translated, it gives CSARVPSGGRSSYEQYF.

The chain employs TRBV3-1 and TRBJ1-1, with D possibly TRBD1 on 5 matching bases. CDR1 is LGHDT and CDR2 is YNNKEL in the germline V gene (reference sequence). Trimming took off 4 bases at V and 8 bases at J, with 14 bases between the two ends. CDR3 length: 13 amino acids. CDR3: CASSPRGGEEAFF. The CDR3 nucleotides read TGTGCCAGCAGCCCCCGCGGGGGGGAAGAAGCTTTCTTT.

V usage is TRBV7-2 and J usage is TRBJ2-5; possibly TRBD2 for D (6 bases). The end of the DNA fits TRBJ2-7 better, so the J call may be wrong. This CDR3 is 16 amino acids long. Per the germline V gene, CDR1 is SGHTA and CDR2 is FQGNSA. The CDR3 reads CASSLVGGNPAYEQYF. CDR3 coding DNA: TGTGCCAGCAGCTTAGTGGGGGGAAACCCGGCCTACGAGCAGTACTTC.

This clonotype was detected a few times. The chain combines TRBV28 with TRBJ2-7, with D unresolved. This CDR3 has 12 amino acids. Between the trimmed V and J ends, which lost 7 bases and 3 bases, there was a span of 10 bases. The germline V gene encodes CDR1 MDHEN and CDR2 SYDVKM. CDR3 sequence (DNA): TGTGCCAGCAACGCACGAGGCTACGAGCAGTACTTC. Amino acids: CASNARGYEQYF.

This clonotype was seen a few times. The genes are TRBV6-1 and TRBJ1-2; TRBD1 matches at 8 bases. V lost 5 bases and J lost 7; bases outside the gene matches: 12. Germline-derived CDR1 and CDR2 are MNHNS and SASEGT. The CDR3 loop spans 15 amino acids. Here the CDR3 DNA reads TGTGCCAGCAGTAAAGACCCCGGACAGGGACGTGGCTACACCTTC. Its protein is CASSKDPGQGRGYTF.

As DNA, the CDR3 is TGTGCCAGCAGCTCGACAGGGAGGAGTGACTATGGCTACACCTTC. Its protein is CASSSTGRSDYGYTF. V usage is TRBV5-8 and J usage is TRBJ1-2; 7 bases fit TRBD1. Losses at the gene ends were 3 bases for V and 3 bases for J; bases not matched to a gene: 8. The germline gives CDR1 SGHTS, CDR2 YDEGEE. The CDR3 has 15 residues.